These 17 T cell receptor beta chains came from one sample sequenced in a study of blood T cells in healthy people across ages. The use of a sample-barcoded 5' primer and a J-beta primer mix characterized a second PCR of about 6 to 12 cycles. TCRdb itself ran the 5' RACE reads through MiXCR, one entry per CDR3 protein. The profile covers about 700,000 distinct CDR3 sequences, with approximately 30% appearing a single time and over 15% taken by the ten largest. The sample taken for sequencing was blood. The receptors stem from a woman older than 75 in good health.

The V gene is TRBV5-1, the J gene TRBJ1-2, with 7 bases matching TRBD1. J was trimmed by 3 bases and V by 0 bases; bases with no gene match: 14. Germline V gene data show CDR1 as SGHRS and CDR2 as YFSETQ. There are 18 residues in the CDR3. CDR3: CASSLAGFFTGDDYGYTF. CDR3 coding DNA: TGCGCCAGCAGCTTGGCCGGTTTTTTTACAGGGGACGACTATGGCTACACCTTC.

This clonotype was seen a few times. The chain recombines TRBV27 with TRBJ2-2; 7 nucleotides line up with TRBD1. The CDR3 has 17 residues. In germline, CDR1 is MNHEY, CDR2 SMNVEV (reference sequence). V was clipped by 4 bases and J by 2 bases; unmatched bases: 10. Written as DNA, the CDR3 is TGTGCCAGCAGTTCCCCCAGGGCAGGGGGAAACACCGGGGAGCTGTTTTTT. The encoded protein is CASSSPRAGGNTGELFF.

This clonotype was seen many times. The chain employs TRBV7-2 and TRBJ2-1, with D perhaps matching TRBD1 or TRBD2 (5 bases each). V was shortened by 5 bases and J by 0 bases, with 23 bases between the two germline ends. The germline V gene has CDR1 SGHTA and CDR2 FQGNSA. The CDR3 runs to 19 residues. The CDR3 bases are TGTGCCAGCAGCCAACTAATGATAAGGGACGGTCCCTCCTACAATGAGCAGTTCTTC. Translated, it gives CASSQLMIRDGPSYNEQFF. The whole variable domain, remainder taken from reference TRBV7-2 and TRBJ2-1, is GAGVSQSPSNKVTEKGKDVELRCDPISGHTALYWYRQSLGQGLEFLIYFQGNSAPDKSGLPSDRFSAERTGGSVSTLTIQRTQQEDSAVYLCASSQLMIRDGPSYNEQFFGPGTRLTVL.

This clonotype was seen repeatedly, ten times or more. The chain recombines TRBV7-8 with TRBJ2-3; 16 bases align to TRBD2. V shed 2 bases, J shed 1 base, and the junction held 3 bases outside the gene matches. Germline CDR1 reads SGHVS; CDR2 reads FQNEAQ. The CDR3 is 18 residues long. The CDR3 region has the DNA TGTGCCAGCAGCTTATTGGGACTAGCGGGGGGGCGCACAGATACGCAGTATTTT. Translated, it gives CASSLLGLAGGRTDTQYF.

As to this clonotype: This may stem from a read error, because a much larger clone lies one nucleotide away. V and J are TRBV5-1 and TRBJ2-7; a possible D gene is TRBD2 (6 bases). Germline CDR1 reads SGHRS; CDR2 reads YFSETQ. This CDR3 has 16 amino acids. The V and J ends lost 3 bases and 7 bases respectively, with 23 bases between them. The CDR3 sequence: CASSSPPGVLRNEQYF. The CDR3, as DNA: TGCGCCAGCAGCTCCCCTCCGGGGGTTTTACGCAATGAGCAGTACTTC.

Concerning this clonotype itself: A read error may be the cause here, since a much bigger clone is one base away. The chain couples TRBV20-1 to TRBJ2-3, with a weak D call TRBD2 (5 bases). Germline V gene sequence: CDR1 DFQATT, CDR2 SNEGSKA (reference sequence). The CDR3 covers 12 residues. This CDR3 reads CRARAVTDTQYF. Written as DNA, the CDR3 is TGCAGGGCGCGAGCGGTCACAGATACGCAGTATTTT.

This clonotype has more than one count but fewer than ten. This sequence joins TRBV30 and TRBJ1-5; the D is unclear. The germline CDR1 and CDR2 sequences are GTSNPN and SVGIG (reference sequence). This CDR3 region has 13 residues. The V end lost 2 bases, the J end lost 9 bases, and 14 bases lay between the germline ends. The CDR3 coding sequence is TGTGCCTGGAGTTTGGGCGGAGATTGGCCCCAGCATTTT. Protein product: CAWSLGGDWPQHF.

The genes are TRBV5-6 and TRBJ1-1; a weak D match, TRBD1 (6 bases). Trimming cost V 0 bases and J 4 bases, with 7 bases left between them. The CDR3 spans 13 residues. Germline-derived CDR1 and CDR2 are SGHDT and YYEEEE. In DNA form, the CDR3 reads TGTGCCAGCAGCTTGGGGGGGCTCACTGAAGCTTTCTTT. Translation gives CASSLGGLTEAFF.

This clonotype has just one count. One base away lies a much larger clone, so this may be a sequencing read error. The CDR3 sequence is CSARPYNEQYF. CDR3 nucleotides: TGCAGTGCTAGACCCTACAATGAGCAGTACTTC. The chain links TRBV20-1 to TRBJ2-7; D is ambiguous. V gave up 2 bases and J gave up 7 bases, with 9 bases separating them. Germline loops: CDR1 DFQATT, CDR2 SNEGSKA (reference sequence). CDR3 length: 11 residues.

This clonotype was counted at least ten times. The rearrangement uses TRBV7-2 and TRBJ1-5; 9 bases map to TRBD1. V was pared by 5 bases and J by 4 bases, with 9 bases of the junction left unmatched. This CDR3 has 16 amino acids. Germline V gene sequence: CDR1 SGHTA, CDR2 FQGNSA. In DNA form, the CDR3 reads TGTGCCAGCAGCAAAACCGGGACAGGGTTGAATCAGCCCCAGCATTTT. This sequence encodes CASSKTGTGLNQPQHF.

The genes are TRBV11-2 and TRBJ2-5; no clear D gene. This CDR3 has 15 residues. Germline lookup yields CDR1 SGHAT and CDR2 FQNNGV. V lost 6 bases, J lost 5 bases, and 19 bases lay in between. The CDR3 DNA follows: TGTGCCAGCAGTACTAACAGCCTCTCAGCCGAGACCCAGTACTTC. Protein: CASSTNSLSAETQYF.

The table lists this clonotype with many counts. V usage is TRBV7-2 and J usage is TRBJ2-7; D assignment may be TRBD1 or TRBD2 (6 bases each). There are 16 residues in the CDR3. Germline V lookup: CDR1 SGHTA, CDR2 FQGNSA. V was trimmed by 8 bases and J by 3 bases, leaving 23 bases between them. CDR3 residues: CASGPNRVGTYYEQYF. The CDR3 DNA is TGTGCCAGCGGCCCAAACAGGGTTGGGACTTACTACGAGCAGTACTTC.

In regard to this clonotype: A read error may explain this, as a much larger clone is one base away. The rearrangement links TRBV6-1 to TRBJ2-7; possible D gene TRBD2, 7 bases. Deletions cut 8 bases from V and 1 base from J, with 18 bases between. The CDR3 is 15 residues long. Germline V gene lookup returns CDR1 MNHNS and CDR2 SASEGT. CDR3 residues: CASAFGGRSSYEQYF. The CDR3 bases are TGTGCCAGCGCCTTCGGGGGGCGATCGTCCTACGAGCAGTACTTC.

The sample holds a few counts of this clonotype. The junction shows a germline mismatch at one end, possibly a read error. The CDR3 is CAGSSPQPKFPNEQYF. The DNA for the CDR3 is TGTGCCGGCAGCTCGCCTCAGCCGAAGTTCCCCAATGAGCAGTACTTC. The V call is TRBV7-2, the J call TRBJ2-7; D is undetermined. CDR1 is SGHTA and CDR2 is FQGNSA in the germline V gene. The CDR3 is 16 amino acids.

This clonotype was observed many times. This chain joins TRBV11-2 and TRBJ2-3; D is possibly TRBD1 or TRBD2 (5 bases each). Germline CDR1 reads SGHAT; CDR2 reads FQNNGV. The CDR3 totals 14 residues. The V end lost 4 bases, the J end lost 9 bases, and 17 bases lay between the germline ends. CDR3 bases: TGTGCCAGCAGCTCAACCCGGGGCCTGGTCACGCAGTATTTT. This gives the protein CASSSTRGLVTQYF.

CDR3 sequence: CASSYDGTVQDTQYF. Here the CDR3 DNA reads TGTGCCAGCAGTTACGACGGGACAGTACAAGATACGCAGTATTTT. V and J are TRBV7-9 and TRBJ2-3; TRBD1 matches at 7 bases. V shed 6 bases and J 5 bases; nucleotides not matched to a gene: 11. The CDR3 sequence is 15 residues long. The germline V gene has CDR1 SEHNR and CDR2 FQNEAQ (reference sequence).

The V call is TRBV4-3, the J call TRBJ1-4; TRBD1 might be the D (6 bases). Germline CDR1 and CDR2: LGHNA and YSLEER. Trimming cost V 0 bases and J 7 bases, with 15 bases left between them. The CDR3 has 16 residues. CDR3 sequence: CASSQDRQGRFEKLFF. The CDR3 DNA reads TGCGCCAGCAGCCAAGATCGTCAGGGGCGATTTGAAAAACTGTTTTTT.